Reported below is one T cell receptor beta chain. The data were taken from a study of blood T cell repertoires in COVID-19. In the study overall: Nucleic acid was either cDNA or gDNA, and it came from T cells, B-cell-depleted T cells, or PBMCs.

The assay was immunoSEQ multiplex PCR, and TCRdb's table has in-frame clones only and misses some. Of fewer than 350,000 clones in the sample, 85% to 90% were seen once. Trimming removed 1 base from V and 0 bases from J, with 10 bases in between. The CDR3 extends over 15 amino acids. Germline V gives CDR1 SGHVS, CDR2 FQNEAQ. The sample comprised PBMCs or T cells enriched from blood (not recorded which). This chain uses TRBV7-8 with TRBJ2-7, with D possibly TRBD2 on 6 matching bases. This TCR came from a woman aged 25 to 39 with acute COVID-19. DNA of the CDR3: TGTGCCAGCAGCTTAGATGGGACTTCCTCCTACGAGCAGTACTTC. Protein product: CASSLDGTSSYEQYF.